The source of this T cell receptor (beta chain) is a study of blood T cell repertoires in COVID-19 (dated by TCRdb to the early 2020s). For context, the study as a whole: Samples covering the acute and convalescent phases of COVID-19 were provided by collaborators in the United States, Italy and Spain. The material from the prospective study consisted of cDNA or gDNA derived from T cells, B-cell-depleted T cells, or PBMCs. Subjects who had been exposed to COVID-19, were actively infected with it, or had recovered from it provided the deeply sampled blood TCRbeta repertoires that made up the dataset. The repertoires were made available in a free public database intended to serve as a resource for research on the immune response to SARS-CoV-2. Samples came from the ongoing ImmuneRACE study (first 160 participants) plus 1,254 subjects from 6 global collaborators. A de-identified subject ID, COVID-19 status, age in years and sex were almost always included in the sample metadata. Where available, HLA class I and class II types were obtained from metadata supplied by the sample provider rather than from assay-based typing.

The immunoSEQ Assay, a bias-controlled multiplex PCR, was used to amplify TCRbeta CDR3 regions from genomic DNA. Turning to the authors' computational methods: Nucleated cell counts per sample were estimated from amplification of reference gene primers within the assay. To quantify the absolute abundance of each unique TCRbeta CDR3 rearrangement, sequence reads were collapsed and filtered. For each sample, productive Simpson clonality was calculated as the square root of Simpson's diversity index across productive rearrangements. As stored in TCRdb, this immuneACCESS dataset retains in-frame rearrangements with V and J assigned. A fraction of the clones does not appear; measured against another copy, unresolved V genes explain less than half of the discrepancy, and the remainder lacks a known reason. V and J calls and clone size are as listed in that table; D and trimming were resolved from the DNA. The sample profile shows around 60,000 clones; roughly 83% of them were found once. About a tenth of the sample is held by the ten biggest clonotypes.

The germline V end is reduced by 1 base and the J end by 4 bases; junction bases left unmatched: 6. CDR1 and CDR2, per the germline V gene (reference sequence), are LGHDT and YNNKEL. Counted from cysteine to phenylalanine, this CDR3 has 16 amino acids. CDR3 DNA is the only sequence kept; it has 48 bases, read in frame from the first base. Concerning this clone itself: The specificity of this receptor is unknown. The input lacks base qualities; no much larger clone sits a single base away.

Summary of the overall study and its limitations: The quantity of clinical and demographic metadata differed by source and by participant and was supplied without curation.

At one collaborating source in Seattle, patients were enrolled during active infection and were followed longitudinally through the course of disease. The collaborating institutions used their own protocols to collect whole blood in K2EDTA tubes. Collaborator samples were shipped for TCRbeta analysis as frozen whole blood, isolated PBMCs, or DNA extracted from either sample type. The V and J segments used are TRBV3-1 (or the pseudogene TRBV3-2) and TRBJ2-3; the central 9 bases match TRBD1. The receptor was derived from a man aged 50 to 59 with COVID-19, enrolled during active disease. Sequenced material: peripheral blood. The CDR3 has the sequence CASSQVSTGGSDTQYF. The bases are TGTGCCAGCAGCCAAGTTAGCACAGGGGGCTCAGATACGCAGTATTTT.